A selection of T cell receptor beta chains follows, all from one sample in a study of T cell responses to AZD1222 COVID-19 vaccine. TCRdb's table, derived via immunoSEQ multiplex PCR, lists solely in-frame clones and lacks some. The table has more than 100,000 clones, around 88% seen once. The sample in question was peripheral blood, obtained on day 0 of AZD1222 vaccination. The receptors stem from an adult in good health. The CDR3 runs from the conserved cysteine through the conserved F or W. The D gene is left open where the match is weak. A clone size is listed for some rows: how often the clone was seen (once, few, many), or a class if it is expanded.

TRBV10-3,.,TRBJ1-3,few,TGTGCCATCAGAGGGGAGGTCGGGATCTCTGGAAACACCATATATTTT,CAIRGEVGISGNTIYF
TRBV3-1/TRBV3-2,.,TRBJ2-5,.,TGTGCCAGCAGCCACGATCGGAGCTTCGGAGAGACCCAGTACTTC,CASSHDRSFGETQYF
TRBV6-1,.,TRBJ1-4,.,TGTGCCAGCAGTGAAGCATTCGGCGGGGCAGATAATCGTGAAAAACTGTTTTTT,CASSEAFGGADNREKLFF
TRBV12-3/TRBV12-4,.,TRBJ1-3,.,TGTGCCAGCAGACCCAACTCTGGAAACACCATATATTTT,CASRPNSGNTIYF
TRBV28,TRBD1,TRBJ1-2,.,TGTGCCAGCAGTCCGCTCCGGGACAGGCCGAAGGGCTACACCTTC,CASSPLRDRPKGYTF
TRBV2,.,TRBJ2-5,medium-sized,TGTGCCAGCAGTGGACCGGGGGGCGGCCAAGAGACCCAGTACTTC,CASSGPGGGQETQYF
TRBV7-9,.,TRBJ1-2,.,TGTGCCAGCAGCTTAGAGGGGGAATATGGCTACACCTTC,CASSLEGEYGYTF
TRBV6-5,TRBD1,TRBJ1-1,.,TGTGCCAGCAGTAGAGACAGGGTGAACACTGAAGCTTTCTTT,CASSRDRVNTEAFF
TRBV7-2,.,TRBJ1-6,.,TGTGCCAGCAGCTTCGGGTCCCAAGGGGGATCACCCCTCCACTTT,CASSFGSQGGSPLHF
TRBV3-1/TRBV3-2,.,TRBJ2-1,.,TGTGCCAGCAGCCAAGACGGGACACTCCCTACCCACAATGAGCAGTTCTTC,CASSQDGTLPTHNEQFF
TRBV6-5,.,TRBJ1-5,.,TGTGCCAGCAGTTACTCCCATTATAGCAATCAGCCCCAGCATTTT,CASSYSHYSNQPQHF
TRBV7-2,.,TRBJ1-1,.,TGTGCCAGCAGCCCCGGGGCAGCAAACACTGAAGCTTTCTTT,CASSPGAANTEAFF
TRBV11-2,TRBD2,TRBJ2-3,few,TGTGCCAGCAGCTTAGGGCGGGGGGCTCCGTTCGATACGCAGTATTTT,CASSLGRGAPFDTQYF
TRBV28,.,TRBJ1-1,.,TGTGCCAGCAGTTCAGGGTCGGTGAACACTGAAGCTTTCTTT,CASSSGSVNTEAFF
TRBV7-2,TRBD1,TRBJ1-2,.,TGTGCCAGCAGCTTAGTACAGGGGGCAAGCTATGGCTACACCTTC,CASSLVQGASYGYTF
TRBV5-5,.,TRBJ1-3,.,TGTGCCAGCAGCTTGGCCCAGACATTCTCTGGAAACACCATATATTTT,CASSLAQTFSGNTIYF
TRBV2,.,TRBJ2-5,.,TGTGCCAGCAGTGAAGCAGGGGCGGCATTCGAGACCCAGTACTTC,CASSEAGAAFETQYF
TRBV28,.,TRBJ2-5,.,TGTGCCAGCAGTTCAGGGAAAGAGACCCAGTACTTC,CASSSGKETQYF
TRBV11-2,.,TRBJ2-7,.,TGTGCCAGCAGCTTCGCAGGGGCCGACGAGCAGTACTTC,CASSFAGADEQYF
TRBV5-4,TRBD1,TRBJ2-2,.,TGTGCCAGCAGCTCATGGACAGGGAACACCGGGGAGCTGTTTTTT,CASSSWTGNTGELFF
TRBV7-9,TRBD1,TRBJ2-7,.,TGTGCCAGCAGCTCGACGGACAGGGTGACCTACGAGCAGTACTTC,CASSSTDRVTYEQYF
TRBV7-9,.,TRBJ2-7,.,TGTGCCAGCAGTTTTTGGGGTTTAAACTACGAGCAGTACTTC,CASSFWGLNYEQYF
TRBV5-1,TRBD1,TRBJ2-7,once,TGCGCCAGCAGCTTGGCCACAGGGGGCGTATCTCCGTACTTC,CASSLATGGVSPYF
TRBV11-2,TRBD2,TRBJ2-1,.,TGTGCCAGCAGTCGACTAGCGGGGAGCTCCTACAATGAGCAGTTCTTC,CASSRLAGSSYNEQFF
TRBV5-4,.,TRBJ2-2,.,TGTGCCAGCAGCTACCGGGACGGCTACACCGGGGAGCTGTTTTTT,CASSYRDGYTGELFF
TRBV6-5,.,TRBJ2-5,few,TGTGCCAGCAGCCTCAGGGCCTCGACAGAGACCCAGTACTTC,CASSLRASTETQYF
TRBV7-9,.,TRBJ2-5,.,TGTGCCAGCAGCTACCCCCCGACCCAGTACTTC,CASSYPPTQYF
TRBV9,.,TRBJ2-5,.,TGTGCCAGCAGCGTAAACCTCCAAGAGACCCAGTACTTC,CASSVNLQETQYF
TRBV6-2/TRBV6-3,TRBD2,TRBJ2-4,once,TGTGCCAGCAGTTACTCCGAAGCGGGGGGCGGGTACATTCAGTACTTC,CASSYSEAGGGYIQYF
TRBV5-5,.,TRBJ1-1,.,TGTGCCAGCAGCTTGGACGGGGGGCTTACCTTT,CASSLDGGLTF
TRBV4-3,.,TRBJ2-1,.,TGCGCCAGCAGCCAAGATAGACGTGAGCAGTTCTTC,CASSQDRREQFF
TRBV24-1,TRBD1,TRBJ2-1,.,TGTGCCACCAGTCCGGGACAGTCGAATGAGCAGTTCTTC,CATSPGQSNEQFF
TRBV3-1/TRBV3-2,.,TRBJ1-4,.,TGTGCCAGCAGCCAACCGGACATAAAAACTAATGAAAAACTGTTTTTT,CASSQPDIKTNEKLFF